Shown below are 30 T cell receptor beta chains from a single sample sequenced in a study of T cell responses to AZD1222 COVID-19 vaccine. Repertoires were generated with immunoSEQ multiplex PCR, while TCRdb's copy carries only in-frame clones and drops some. The sample holds over 150,000 clones, under 95% seen once. Here the sequenced sample was peripheral blood, taken 28 days after the second AZD1222 dose. These receptor sequences come from an adult who received the AZD1222 COVID-19 vaccine.

The chain carries TRBV28 and TRBJ1-5; possible D gene TRBD1, 6 bases. The germline V and J ends were trimmed by 4 bases and 5 bases, with 18 bases remaining between them. The CDR3 loop spans 16 amino acids. Germline lookup yields CDR1 MDHEN and CDR2 SYDVKM. The CDR3: CASSYPDSHLHQPQHF. The CDR3 coding sequence is TGTGCCAGCAGTTACCCGGACAGCCACCTGCATCAGCCCCAGCATTTT.

The chain links TRBV18 to TRBJ2-1, with 13 bases that match TRBD2. Germline CDR1 and CDR2: KGHSH and LQKENI. The CDR3 is made up of 16 amino acids. The ends lost 3 bases at V and 2 bases at J; junction bases unmatched: 1. CDR3 residues: CASSPGTSGAYNEQFF. For the CDR3, the DNA is TGTGCCAGCTCACCCGGGACTAGCGGGGCCTACAATGAGCAGTTCTTC. The whole variable domain, filled in from reference TRBV18 and TRBJ2-1, reads NAGVMQNPRHLVRRRGQEARLRCSPMKGHSHVYWYRQLPEEGLKFMVYLQKENIIDESGMPKERFSAEFPKEGPSILRIQQVVRGDSAAYFCASSPGTSGAYNEQFFGPGTRLTVL.

The chain carries TRBV7-2 and TRBJ2-2; 13 positions agree with TRBD2. This CDR3 comprises 17 residues. Trimming cost V 1 base and J 1 base; bases outside gene matches: 0. Looked up from germline, CDR1 is SGHTA and CDR2 is FQGNSA. CDR3 region: CASSLGLAGGNTGELFF. The CDR3 coding sequence is TGTGCCAGCAGCTTAGGACTAGCGGGAGGGAACACCGGGGAGCTGTTTTTT. Based on the CDR3 plus reference TRBV7-2 and TRBJ2-2, the full variable domain is GAGVSQSPSNKVTEKGKDVELRCDPISGHTALYWYRQSLGQGLEFLIYFQGNSAPDKSGLPSDRFSAERTGGSVSTLTIQRTQQEDSAVYLCASSLGLAGGNTGELFFGEGSRLTVL.

The V gene is TRBV7-8, the J gene TRBJ1-5; D remains unclear. V was pared by 2 bases and J by 7 bases, with 6 bases between. The CDR3 contains 12 residues. Looked up from germline, CDR1 is SGHVS and CDR2 is FQNEAQ. The CDR3 sequence: CASSLLSQPQHF. Written as DNA, the CDR3 is TGTGCCAGCAGCTTACTTTCCCAGCCCCAGCATTTT.

As to this clone: Additional DNA sequences in this sample encode the identical CDR3. This chain connects TRBV6-5 to TRBJ2-5, with D possibly TRBD2 on 6 matching bases. The CDR3 spans 12 residues. V shed 2 bases and J shed 5 bases, with 6 bases lying between them. Germline loops: CDR1 MNHEY, CDR2 SVGAGI. CDR3: CASSYGGETQYF. CDR3 nucleotide sequence: TGTGCCAGCAGTTACGGGGGGGAGACCCAGTACTTC.

The rearrangement links TRBV7-8 to TRBJ1-4; no clear D gene. V lost 5 bases, J lost 7 bases, and 11 bases lay in between. The CDR3 totals 13 residues. In germline, CDR1 is SGHVS, CDR2 FQNEAQ. Here the CDR3 reads CASSPGVGEKLFF. The CDR3 coding sequence is TGTGCCAGCAGCCCCGGGGTGGGTGAAAAACTGTTTTTT. Looking up the rest from reference TRBV7-8 and TRBJ1-4 gives the full variable domain: GAGVSQSPRYKVAKRGQDVALRCDPISGHVSLFWYQQALGQGPEFLTYFQNEAQLDKSGLPSDRFFAERPEGSVSTLKIQRTQQEDSAVYLCASSPGVGEKLFFGSGTQLSVL.

The V gene is TRBV29-1, the J gene TRBJ1-2, with 7 bases aligning to TRBD1. The germline CDR1 and CDR2 sequences are SQVTM and ANQGSEA. The CDR3 sequence is 13 residues long. The V gene end was trimmed by 6 bases and the J gene end by 1 base; junction bases not matched to a gene: 5. The CDR3 loop is CSVGGQRNYGYTF. CDR3 nucleotide sequence: TGCAGCGTCGGGGGACAGCGTAACTATGGCTACACCTTC.

This sequence joins TRBV5-6 and TRBJ2-7; TRBD1 agrees at 7 bases. The CDR3 consists of 15 residues. Germline-derived CDR1 and CDR2 are SGHDT and YYEEEE. With V trimmed by 0 bases and J by 0 bases, 3 bases remained unmatched. CDR3 in DNA: TGTGCCAGCAGCTTGGTTCGGACAGGCTCCTACGAGCAGTACTTC. This codes for CASSLVRTGSYEQYF.

This sequence joins TRBV27 and TRBJ2-7; D is unresolved. CDR1 is MNHEY and CDR2 is SMNVEV in the germline V gene (reference sequence). This CDR3 is 15 amino acids long. The V gene lost 5 bases and the J gene lost 0 bases, with 14 bases spanning the gap. Here the CDR3 DNA reads TGTGCCAGCAGTAAGACCTTTTGGGACTCCTACGAGCAGTACTTC. Encoded protein: CASSKTFWDSYEQYF.

The rearrangement uses TRBV7-8 and TRBJ2-1; 9 bases are shared with TRBD2. CDR1 is SGHVS and CDR2 is FQNEAQ in the germline V gene. This CDR3 comprises 14 residues. V trimming: 0 bases; J trimming: 10 bases; junction bases outside the gene matches: 4. The CDR3 region has the DNA TGTGCCAGCAGCTTAGCGCCTAGCGGGACCGAGCAGTTCTTC. It codes for CASSLAPSGTEQFF.

J is TRBJ1-2 and V is TRBV9; maybe TRBD1 (5 bases). V was trimmed by 2 bases and J by 4 bases, leaving 24 bases between them. The CDR3 is made up of 18 amino acids. Germline V gives CDR1 SGDLS, CDR2 YYNGEE. DNA of the CDR3: TGTGCCAGCAGCGTGGGGCAGGATCGTAGCTCAACCCTCTATGGCTACACCTTC. Translating it yields CASSVGQDRSSTLYGYTF.

The V gene is TRBV4-3, the J gene TRBJ2-5; TRBD2 matches 16 bases. V shed 3 bases and J 5 bases; nucleotides not matched to a gene: 12. Germline V gives CDR1 LGHNA, CDR2 YSLEER. This CDR3 is built from 19 residues. The CDR3 is CASSQATRGLAGGPETQYF. The CDR3 nucleotides are TGCGCCAGCAGCCAGGCGACCCGGGGACTAGCGGGGGGGCCTGAGACCCAGTACTTC.

The chain links TRBV4-3 to TRBJ1-3; 11 positions agree with TRBD1. Trimming removed 4 bases from V and 2 bases from J; junction bases left unmatched: 4. The CDR3 spans 16 residues. The V gene's germline CDR1 is LGHNA and CDR2 YSLEER. The CDR3 sequence is CASSRGDRGTGNTIYF. CDR3 nucleotides: TGCGCCAGCAGCCGCGGGGACAGGGGGACTGGAAACACCATATATTTT.

The chain is built from TRBV2 and TRBJ2-4; D may be TRBD2 (5 bases). The CDR3 is 16 residues long. Looked up from germline, CDR1 is SNHLY and CDR2 is FYNNEI. V lost 8 bases and J 0 bases, leaving 17 bases between the germline ends. The CDR3 here is CASLVRSGIAKNIQYF. The CDR3 DNA reads as TGTGCCAGCCTGGTTAGAAGCGGCATAGCCAAAAACATTCAGTACTTC.

The CDR3 spells CASSLEGGGYNEQFF. In DNA, the CDR3 is TGCGCCAGCAGCTTGGAGGGCGGGGGATACAATGAGCAGTTCTTC. The chain recombines TRBV5-1 with TRBJ2-1; 7 bases line up with TRBD2. Germline lookup yields CDR1 SGHRS and CDR2 YFSETQ. The trim removed 0 bases at V and 4 bases at J, leaving 4 bases unmatched. The CDR3 is 15 residues long.

V usage is TRBV19 and J usage is TRBJ1-1; 9 bases align to TRBD1. Germline V gives CDR1 LNHDA, CDR2 SQIVND (reference sequence). V trimming: 7 bases; J trimming: 4 bases; junction bases outside the gene matches: 13. This CDR3 is 16 amino acids long. CDR3 residues: CASTPFSGQGFTEAFF. DNA for the CDR3: TGTGCCAGTACTCCCTTCTCTGGACAGGGGTTCACTGAAGCTTTCTTT.

The J gene is TRBJ1-6, the V gene TRBV28, with a possible D match to TRBD1 (6 bases). Germline-derived CDR1 and CDR2 are MDHEN and SYDVKM. Trimming removed 6 bases from V and 7 bases from J, with 19 bases in between. The CDR3 extends over 16 amino acids. CDR3 DNA sequence: TGTGCCAGCAGACTCATACAGGGTATAGGGAATTCACCCCTCCACTTT. This gives the protein CASRLIQGIGNSPLHF.

The CDR3 sequence: CASSLDASLSTDTQYF. The CDR3 DNA is TGTGCCAGCAGCTTAGATGCTAGCCTTAGCACAGATACGCAGTATTTT. This chain uses TRBV7-8 with TRBJ2-3, with a weak D call TRBD2 (5 bases). The V and J ends lost 1 base and 0 bases respectively, with 11 bases between them. Per the germline V gene, CDR1 is SGHVS and CDR2 is FQNEAQ. CDR3 length: 16 residues.

The gene calls are TRBV6-5 and TRBJ1-3; D uncertain. Trimming cost V 6 bases and J 3 bases, with 12 bases left between them. Germline assignment: CDR1 MNHEY and CDR2 SVGAGI. CDR3 length equals 14 residues. In nucleotides, the CDR3 is TGTGCCAGCAGGTTGGGAGAAGATGGAAACACCATATATTTT. Translation: CASRLGEDGNTIYF.

The CDR3 nucleotides read TGTGCCAGCAGCGCGGGATTCTACGAGCAGTACTTC. It codes for CASSAGFYEQYF. This chain links TRBV11-2 with TRBJ2-7, with a tentative D call TRBD2 (6 bases). Germline values: CDR1 SGHAT, CDR2 FQNNGV. This CDR3 comprises 12 residues. The V end was cut by 5 bases, the J end by 3 bases, with 8 bases between. The full variable domain, its missing parts supplied by reference TRBV11-2 and TRBJ2-7, is EAGVAQSPRYKIIEKRQSVAFWCNPISGHATLYWYQQILGQGPKLLIQFQNNGVVDDSQLPKDRFSAERLKGVDSTLKIQPAKLEDSAVYLCASSAGFYEQYFGPGTRLTVT.

The chain links TRBV11-2 to TRBJ2-7; D is undetermined. The germline V gene has CDR1 SGHAT and CDR2 FQNNGV. The V end lost 0 bases, the J end lost 4 bases, and 13 bases lay between the germline ends. The CDR3 sequence is 15 residues long. The CDR3 spells CASSLEFVRSYEQYF. The CDR3 nucleotides read TGTGCCAGCAGCTTAGAATTTGTCAGATCTTACGAGCAGTACTTC.

The chain links TRBV27 to TRBJ2-5; 9 nucleotides agree with TRBD1. The V gene end was trimmed by 5 bases and the J gene end by 4 bases; junction bases not matched to a gene: 8. In germline, CDR1 is MNHEY, CDR2 SMNVEV (reference sequence). The CDR3 runs 15 residues. CDR3 nucleotide sequence: TGTGCCAGCAGTCTCTTTACAGGGGGCGTAGAGACCCAGTACTTC. Its protein product is CASSLFTGGVETQYF.

The genes are TRBV28 and TRBJ1-4; 8 nucleotides align to TRBD1. With V trimmed by 5 bases and J by 4 bases, 3 bases remained unmatched. Germline V gene lookup returns CDR1 MDHEN and CDR2 SYDVKM. The CDR3 covers 14 residues. Here the CDR3 DNA reads TGTGCCAGCAGTCGACAGGGGAATAATGAAAAACTGTTTTTT. It codes for CASSRQGNNEKLFF.

The chain carries TRBV28 and TRBJ2-2; D possibly uses TRBD1 or TRBD2 (5 bases each). The germline CDR1 and CDR2 sequences are MDHEN and SYDVKM. Trimming took off 10 bases at V and 4 bases at J, with 10 bases between the two ends. The CDR3 is 12 residues long. The CDR3 here is CATFGGTGELFF. Here the CDR3 DNA reads TGTGCCACGTTTGGGGGCACCGGGGAGCTGTTTTTT.

The V call is TRBV19, the J call TRBJ2-1; a weak D match, TRBD1 (7 bases). The CDR3 consists of 15 residues. The germline CDR1 and CDR2 sequences are LNHDA and SQIVND (reference sequence). V lost 7 bases and J 6 bases, leaving 19 bases between the germline ends. This CDR3 is CASKSQGGGGNEQFF. The CDR3 nucleotides are TGTGCCAGTAAATCCCAGGGGGGTGGGGGCAATGAGCAGTTCTTC.

The rearrangement joins TRBV11-2 to TRBJ2-5; D is perhaps TRBD1 (5 bases). V was trimmed by 3 bases and J by 0 bases, leaving 11 bases between them. CDR1 SGHAT and CDR2 FQNNGV come from the germline V gene. The CDR3 sequence is 15 residues long. The CDR3 spells CASSFFLGHQETQYF. The CDR3 coding sequence is TGTGCCAGCAGCTTCTTTTTGGGGCACCAAGAGACCCAGTACTTC.

V gene TRBV5-1 combines with J gene TRBJ2-7; D is undetermined. In germline, CDR1 is SGHRS, CDR2 YFSETQ. Deletions cut 1 base from V and 6 bases from J, with 17 bases between. This CDR3 spans 15 amino acids. CDR3 in DNA: TGCGCCAGCAGCTTGTTGTTGGGTAGTTCGTCCGAGCAGTACTTC. Its translation: CASSLLLGSSSEQYF.

The J gene is TRBJ1-1, the V gene TRBV3-1 (or the pseudogene TRBV3-2); weak D call: TRBD1 (5 bases). Germline values: CDR1 LGHDT, CDR2 YNNKEL (reference sequence). This CDR3 has 15 residues. Trimming took 0 bases from V and 5 from J, leaving 13 bases between them. The CDR3 protein is CASSQDVGGRTEAFF. The CDR3 DNA reads as TGTGCCAGCAGCCAAGATGTCGGGGGAAGAACTGAAGCTTTCTTT.

The V and J genes are TRBV4-3 and TRBJ1-1, with D possibly matching TRBD1 (6 bases). The CDR3 runs 12 residues. V gave up 1 base and J gave up 9 bases, with 9 bases separating them. In germline, CDR1 is LGHNA, CDR2 YSLEER. DNA for the CDR3: TGCGCCAGCAGCCAAGCTGGACAGAAAGCTTTCTTT. Translating it yields CASSQAGQKAFF.

This sequence joins TRBV11-2 and TRBJ1-2; D is ambiguous. V lost 0 bases to trimming and J lost 4 bases, with 9 bases between them. The CDR3 consists of 14 residues. Germline V gives CDR1 SGHAT, CDR2 FQNNGV. CDR3 amino acids: CASSLDSPSYGYTF. The CDR3 coding sequence is TGTGCCAGCAGCTTAGACAGCCCCTCCTATGGCTACACCTTC. Filled out from reference TRBV11-2 and TRBJ1-2, the complete variable domain reads EAGVAQSPRYKIIEKRQSVAFWCNPISGHATLYWYQQILGQGPKLLIQFQNNGVVDDSQLPKDRFSAERLKGVDSTLKIQPAKLEDSAVYLCASSLDSPSYGYTFGSGTRLTVV.